The source of this T cell receptor (beta chain) is a study of PD-1 blockade in classical Hodgkin lymphoma. Across the whole study: Nivolumab 3 mg/kg was given intravenously every 2 weeks.

The repertoire was sequenced with immunoSEQ multiplex PCR; TCRdb's copy has only in-frame clones and lacks some. The sample lists 70,000 or so clones; just over 90% were seen once. Germline V lookup: CDR1 MRHNA, CDR2 SNTAGT. V was trimmed by 7 bases and J by 7 bases, leaving 17 bases between them. The CDR3 sequence is 13 residues long. No patient escaped relapse after autologous stem cell transplantation, and brentuximab vedotin exposure varied. The input for sequencing was peripheral blood mononuclear cells (PBMCs), taken at baseline. This TCR was recovered from a human donor with classical Hodgkin lymphoma. This chain links TRBV6-4 with TRBJ2-7; D uncertain. The chain's CDR3 is CASTLEATVEQYF. The CDR3 DNA reads TGTGCCAGCACCCTCGAGGCCACGGTTGAGCAGTACTTC.